The rows below give T cell receptor beta chains drawn from one sample of a study of cytomegalovirus exposure and HLA in healthy donors. Generated by immunoSEQ multiplex PCR, the TCRdb table keeps only in-frame clones and is missing some. The sample has over 110,000 clones, roughly 79% seen once. Sequencing used PBMCs. The receptors derive from a woman aged 60 to 75 in good health and CMV-seropositive. Each CDR3 is given with its conserved first and last residue. Each record gives: V gene, CDR3 protein.

v_gene: TRBV4-2; CDR3aa: CASSQEPGVPADTQYF
v_gene: TRBV4-2; CDR3aa: CASSQDGGDRVANTEAFF
v_gene: TRBV30; CDR3aa: CAWEDRTGRTTEAFF
v_gene: TRBV27; CDR3aa: CASSLILEQGYEQYF
v_gene: TRBV9; CDR3aa: CASSFGTGSGNTIYF
v_gene: TRBV18; CDR3aa: CASSPIANLGDTQYF
v_gene: TRBV5-4; CDR3aa: CASSPQASGSREQYF
v_gene: TRBV30; CDR3aa: CAWSVQLGYEQYF
v_gene: TRBV27; CDR3aa: CASSHGGGLAGVVSYEQYF
v_gene: TRBV9; CDR3aa: CASEGVDTDTQYF
v_gene: TRBV27; CDR3aa: CASSLSGLTDTQYF
v_gene: TRBV7-2; CDR3aa: CASSLGLAGGDEQFF
v_gene: TRBV7-6; CDR3aa: CASGTGAGNTIYF
v_gene: TRBV6-6; CDR3aa: CASSFGTGKNTEAFF
v_gene: TRBV5-1; CDR3aa: CASSLDPNSPLHF
v_gene: TRBV29-1; CDR3aa: CSADGTGSYNEQFF
v_gene: TRBV15; CDR3aa: CATSRAGTGNTGELFF
v_gene: TRBV5-5; CDR3aa: CASSLGLAGLTRTGELFF
v_gene: TRBV28; CDR3aa: CASSPWGGANEKLFF
v_gene: TRBV28; CDR3aa: CASSVGRGFEQFF
v_gene: TRBV18; CDR3aa: CASSPGQALNSYEQYF
v_gene: TRBV9; CDR3aa: CASSPQVNYGYTF
v_gene: TRBV29-1; CDR3aa: CSVETGEQFF
v_gene: TRBV10-3; CDR3aa: CAIRTAGGTTDTQYF
v_gene: TRBV30; CDR3aa: CAWSALGQGYSEQYF
v_gene: TRBV19; CDR3aa: CASSRLAAETQYF
v_gene: TRBV28; CDR3aa: CASRSYEGQGASEAFF
v_gene: TRBV12-1; CDR3aa: CASIILPGLAGEEETQYF
v_gene: TRBV28; CDR3aa: CASSFTNPYEQYF
v_gene: TRBV10-3; CDR3aa: CAISEHSQIYYEQYF
v_gene: TRBV30; CDR3aa: CAWTDRVSYEQYF